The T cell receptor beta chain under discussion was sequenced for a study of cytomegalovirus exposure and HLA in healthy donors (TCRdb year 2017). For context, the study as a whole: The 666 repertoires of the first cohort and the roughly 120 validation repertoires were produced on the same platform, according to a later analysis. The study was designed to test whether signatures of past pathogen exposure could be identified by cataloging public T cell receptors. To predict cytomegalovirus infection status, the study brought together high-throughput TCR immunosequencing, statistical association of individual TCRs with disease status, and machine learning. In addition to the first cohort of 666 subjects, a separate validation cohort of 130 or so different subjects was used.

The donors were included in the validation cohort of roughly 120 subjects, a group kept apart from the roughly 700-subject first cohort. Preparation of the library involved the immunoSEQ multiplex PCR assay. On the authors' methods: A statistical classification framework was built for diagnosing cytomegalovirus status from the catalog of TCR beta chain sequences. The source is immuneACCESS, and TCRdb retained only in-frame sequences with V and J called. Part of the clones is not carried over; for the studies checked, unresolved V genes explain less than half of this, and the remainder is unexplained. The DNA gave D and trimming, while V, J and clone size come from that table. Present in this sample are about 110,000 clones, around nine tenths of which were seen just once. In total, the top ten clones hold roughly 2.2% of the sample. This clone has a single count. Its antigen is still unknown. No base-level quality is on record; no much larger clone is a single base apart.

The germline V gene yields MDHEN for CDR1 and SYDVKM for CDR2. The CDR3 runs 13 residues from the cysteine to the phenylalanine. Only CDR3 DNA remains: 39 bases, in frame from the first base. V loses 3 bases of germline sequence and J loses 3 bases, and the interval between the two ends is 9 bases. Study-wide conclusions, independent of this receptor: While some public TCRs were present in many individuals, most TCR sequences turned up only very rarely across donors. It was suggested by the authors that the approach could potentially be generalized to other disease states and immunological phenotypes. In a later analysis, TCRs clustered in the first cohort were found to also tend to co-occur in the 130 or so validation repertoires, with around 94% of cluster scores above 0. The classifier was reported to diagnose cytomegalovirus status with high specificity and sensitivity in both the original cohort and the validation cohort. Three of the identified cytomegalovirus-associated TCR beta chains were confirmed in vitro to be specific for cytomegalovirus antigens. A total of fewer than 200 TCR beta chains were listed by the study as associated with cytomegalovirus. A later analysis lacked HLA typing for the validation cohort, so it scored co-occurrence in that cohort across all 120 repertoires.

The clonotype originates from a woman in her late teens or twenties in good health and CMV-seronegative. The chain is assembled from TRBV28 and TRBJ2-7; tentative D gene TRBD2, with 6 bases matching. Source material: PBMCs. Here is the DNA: TGTGCCAGCAGTTTCACTAGCAGCTACGAGCAGTACTTC. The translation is CASSFTSSYEQYF.